This passage covers 24 T cell receptor beta chains from one sample sequenced in a study of shared clonotypes between healthy human individuals. Selected positively for CCR7 and CD45RO-negative, naive CD8 cells excluded terminally differentiated effector memory CD45RA+ cells. Produced via immunoSEQ multiplex PCR; TCRdb's table is partial and in-frame only. The table shows over 800,000 clones, with 80% to 95% occurring only once. The material sequenced was naive CD8+ T cells sorted from blood. The receptors shown here come from a man under 40 in good health.

Points on this clone: Additional DNA sequences in this sample encode the identical CDR3. CDR3 nucleotides: TGTGCCAGCAGTTTTGGGACTGAAGCTTTCTTT. Protein sequence: CASSFGTEAFF. This chain connects TRBV6-6 to TRBJ1-1; no reliable D call. This CDR3 spans 11 amino acids. The V end was cut by 4 bases, the J end by 5 bases, with 5 bases between. Germline lookup yields CDR1 MNHNY and CDR2 SVGAGI (reference sequence).

Of note for this clone: Different DNA sequences within this sample yield the same CDR3. The gene calls are TRBV2 and TRBJ2-7; D possibly corresponds to TRBD1 (5 bases). This CDR3 spans 13 amino acids. V was cut by 3 bases and J by 3 bases, with 9 bases left in between. The germline V gene encodes CDR1 SNHLY and CDR2 FYNNEI. The CDR3 loop is CASSEERGYEQYF. The CDR3 DNA sequence: TGTGCCAGCAGTGAGGAAAGGGGCTACGAGCAGTACTTC.

The V call is TRBV2, the J call TRBJ1-1; possible D gene TRBD1, 5 bases. The CDR3 extends over 12 amino acids. Trimming stripped 8 bases from V and 0 bases from J, with 7 bases between. Germline V gene sequence: CDR1 SNHLY, CDR2 FYNNEI. The CDR3 is CASGGMNTEAFF. CDR3 DNA: TGTGCCAGCGGGGGGATGAACACTGAAGCTTTCTTT.

The chain joins TRBV6-8 to TRBJ2-5, with unresolved D. CDR1 is MNHGY, CDR2 SAAAGT, per germline. This CDR3 contains 10 residues. CDR3 in amino acids: CWPLSGTQYF. The CDR3, as DNA: TGTTGGCCCCTCTCCGGGACCCAGTACTTC.

The table lists this clone with a count of one. One end of the junction does not line up with germline, which may come from a read error. The gene calls are TRBV7-9 and TRBJ2-1, with D possibly being TRBD2 (5 bases). The CDR3 is made up of 14 amino acids. Germline-derived CDR1 and CDR2 are SEHNR and FQNEAQ (reference sequence). Here the CDR3 DNA reads TGTGCCAGCAGGTTAGCGTCTTCCTACAATGAGCAGTTCTTC. It specifies CASRLASSYNEQFF.

A single count supports this clone. The chain couples TRBV28 to TRBJ2-4; TRBD2 might be the D (5 bases). Trimming shortened V by 5 bases and J by 8 bases, and 13 bases separated the two germline ends. CDR1 is MDHEN and CDR2 is SYDVKM in the germline V gene. CDR3 length: 13 residues. Here the CDR3 reads CASSPFMGDIQYF. The DNA for the CDR3 is TGTGCCAGCAGTCCCTTCATGGGAGACATTCAGTACTTC.

About this clone: An end of the junction differs from the germline gene, which may be a read error. For the CDR3, the DNA is TGTGCCACCAGTCCCGGGACTAGCGACAATGAGCAGTTCTTC. Translation: CATSPGTSDNEQFF. The chain joins TRBV6-5 to TRBJ2-1, with 10 bases aligning to TRBD2. The CDR3 runs to 14 residues. Germline CDR1 and CDR2: MNHEY and SVGAGI.

The table lists this clone with a count of one. The V and J genes are TRBV28 and TRBJ2-3, with 12 bases aligning to TRBD2. This CDR3 contains 16 residues. V lost 5 bases and J lost 6; bases outside the gene matches: 9. From germline, CDR1 is MDHEN and CDR2 SYDVKM. The CDR3 protein is CASSELAGGGRDTQYF. The CDR3, as DNA: TGTGCCAGCAGTGAACTAGCGGGAGGAGGGCGGGATACGCAGTATTTT.

The chain couples TRBV7-9 to TRBJ2-1; 7 positions agree with TRBD1. Germline CDR1 reads SEHNR; CDR2 reads FQNEAQ (reference sequence). V gave up 5 bases and J gave up 5 bases; unmatched junction bases: 12. The CDR3 contains 16 residues. The CDR3 reads CASSHREQGFHNEQFF. As DNA, the CDR3 is TGTGCCAGCAGCCATAGAGAACAGGGGTTCCACAATGAGCAGTTCTTC.

Of note for this clone: This specimen includes other DNA sequences encoding the same CDR3. The rearrangement joins TRBV11-2 to TRBJ2-7; a weak D match, TRBD1 (5 bases). CDR3 size: 14 residues. The V gene's germline CDR1 is SGHAT and CDR2 FQNNGV. Trimming pared 3 bases from V and 2 bases from J, leaving 11 bases between. The CDR3 DNA follows: TGTGCCAGCAGCTTTTTCCCAGGGCCCTACGAGCAGTACTTC. The encoded protein is CASSFFPGPYEQYF.

About this clone: Other nucleotide sequences from this sample produce the same CDR3. This rearrangement joins TRBV5-4 to TRBJ2-7; D could derive from TRBD1 or TRBD2 (5 bases each). Germline CDR1 and CDR2: SGHNT and YYREEE (reference sequence). The V end was cut by 2 bases, the J end by 2 bases, with 8 bases between. The CDR3 is 13 amino acids. CDR3: CASSFGTAYEQYF. CDR3 in DNA: TGTGCCAGCAGCTTCGGGACCGCCTACGAGCAGTACTTC.

The gene calls are TRBV5-6 and TRBJ2-7; D uncertain. Per the germline V gene, CDR1 is SGHDT and CDR2 is YYEEEE. This CDR3 comprises 14 residues. V was trimmed by 0 bases and J by 4 bases, leaving 11 bases between them. The CDR3 here is CASSLDSFRYEQYF. DNA for the CDR3: TGTGCCAGCAGCTTGGACTCCTTCCGGTACGAGCAGTACTTC.

The chain couples TRBV6-5 to TRBJ2-3; maybe TRBD1 (6 bases). Trimming left V 1 base short and J 0 bases short, with 8 bases between. CDR3 length: 15 amino acids. Germline assignment: CDR1 MNHEY and CDR2 SVGAGI. The chain's CDR3 is CASSYYGQSTDTQYF. The CDR3 nucleotides are TGTGCCAGCAGTTACTATGGACAGAGCACAGATACGCAGTATTTT.

This clone was seen a few times. This chain links TRBV27 with TRBJ2-5, with 14 bases that match TRBD2. Looked up from germline, CDR1 is MNHEY and CDR2 is SMNVEV (reference sequence). V gave up 4 bases and J gave up 4 bases; unmatched junction bases: 2. The CDR3 spans 15 residues. The chain's CDR3 is CASSSGLAGAETQYF. The CDR3 bases are TGTGCCAGCAGTTCGGGACTAGCGGGAGCAGAGACCCAGTACTTC.

By sample fraction, this clone is medium-sized. The V call is TRBV6-5, the J call TRBJ2-7; D uncertain. V lost 8 bases and J lost 4, with 9 bases in between. The V gene's germline CDR1 is MNHEY and CDR2 SVGAGI. The CDR3 consists of 11 residues. CDR3 sequence (DNA): TGTGCCAGCGCTAGTCTTTACGAGCAGTACTTC. This translates into CASASLYEQYF.

The rearrangement uses TRBV7-7 and TRBJ2-7; D unresolved. Germline CDR1 is SSHAT and CDR2 is FNYEAQ (reference sequence). This CDR3 has 13 amino acids. V was shortened by 3 bases and J by 2 bases, with 8 bases between the two germline ends. In nucleotides, the CDR3 is TGTGCCAGCAGCTTCGCCGATGCCTACGAGCAGTACTTC. Translation: CASSFADAYEQYF.

The chain joins TRBV9 to TRBJ1-2; D is ambiguous. Germline CDR1 is SGDLS and CDR2 is YYNGEE. V lost 1 base and J 4 bases, leaving 5 bases between the germline ends. This CDR3 region has 12 residues. The CDR3 nucleotides are TGTGCCAGCAGCGTAAACAGCTATGGCTACACCTTC. Translated: CASSVNSYGYTF.

V gene TRBV7-8 combines with J gene TRBJ2-7; tentatively, D is TRBD2 (5 bases). Per germline, CDR1 SGHVS and CDR2 FQNEAQ. V was trimmed by 4 bases and J by 2 bases, leaving 12 bases between them. This CDR3 comprises 14 residues. The CDR3 here is CASSSGGSTYEQYF. CDR3 DNA: TGTGCCAGCAGCTCAGGAGGATCGACCTACGAGCAGTACTTC. The whole variable domain, remainder taken from reference TRBV7-8 and TRBJ2-7, is GAGVSQSPRYKVAKRGQDVALRCDPISGHVSLFWYQQALGQGPEFLTYFQNEAQLDKSGLPSDRFFAERPEGSVSTLKIQRTQQEDSAVYLCASSSGGSTYEQYFGPGTRLTVT.

The chain employs TRBV7-9 and TRBJ2-1; D might be TRBD1 (5 bases). The CDR3 covers 15 residues. Germline V gives CDR1 SEHNR, CDR2 FQNEAQ (reference sequence). V lost 5 bases to trimming and J lost 2 bases, with 13 bases between them. The DNA of the CDR3 is TGTGCCAGCAGCCCGGATAGGGGAACCTACAATGAGCAGTTCTTC. Amino acid sequence: CASSPDRGTYNEQFF.

The V call is TRBV28, the J call TRBJ2-7, with D perhaps matching TRBD2 (6 bases). Germline V CDR1 and CDR2: MDHEN, SYDVKM. The CDR3 covers 14 residues. Trimming took off 3 bases at V and 3 bases at J, with 12 bases between the two ends. CDR3 sequence: CASSFPGERYEQYF. DNA of the CDR3: TGTGCCAGCAGTTTTCCGGGGGAACGCTACGAGCAGTACTTC.

As regards this clone: At the DNA level, this CDR3 is encoded by other sequences in the same sample as well. The chain is built from TRBV10-2 and TRBJ2-7; unclear D gene. The germline V gene encodes CDR1 WSHSY and CDR2 SAAADI. The CDR3 runs 10 residues. The V end was cut by 3 bases, the J end by 4 bases, with 1 base between. The chain's CDR3 is CASSDYEQYF. The CDR3 DNA reads as TGCGCCAGCAGTGATTACGAGCAGTACTTC.

The V and J genes are TRBV27 and TRBJ2-1, with D tentatively TRBD2 (6 bases). The V gene lost 8 bases and the J gene lost 7 bases, with 12 bases spanning the gap. CDR1 is MNHEY, CDR2 SMNVEV, per germline (reference sequence). This CDR3 region has 12 residues. The CDR3 here is CASGRPVNEQFF. Written as DNA, the CDR3 is TGTGCCAGCGGGAGGCCAGTTAATGAGCAGTTCTTC.

V gene TRBV11-2 combines with J gene TRBJ2-7, with 11 bases matching TRBD1. V lost 6 bases, J lost 4 bases, and 8 bases stayed unmatched. CDR3 length: 15 amino acids. The germline CDR1 and CDR2 sequences are SGHAT and FQNNGV. CDR3 protein: CASSPTRDRGYEQYF. Here the CDR3 DNA reads TGTGCCAGCAGTCCAACCCGGGACAGGGGGTACGAGCAGTACTTC.

The chain joins TRBV4-3 to TRBJ1-2; the match to TRBD1 covers 8 bases. In germline, CDR1 is LGHNA, CDR2 YSLEER. CDR3 size: 18 residues. The V segment lost 0 bases and the J segment 4 bases; nucleotides outside the gene matches: 13. The CDR3 DNA follows: TGCGCCAGCAGCCAAGATCTTAGGACAGGGACCCTCCGCTATGGCTACACCTTC. This translates into CASSQDLRTGTLRYGYTF.